Below, 18 T cell receptor beta chains from the same sample are listed, as sequenced in a study of T cell repertoires in cytomegalovirus infection. MiXCR, run by TCRdb on the reads, gives a single entry per CDR3 protein. The table shows around 210,000 distinct CDR3 sequences, with about 5.9% occurring only once. Sequenced sample: PBMCs. The receptors originated from a human donor in good health (CMV status not recorded). Some clones in this sample may be carry-over from other donors' samples.

This clonotype was seen only a few times. The rearrangement uses TRBV29-1 and TRBJ2-7; D is unresolved. Trimming took off 4 bases at V and 0 bases at J, with 13 bases between the two ends. CDR3 length: 14 residues. CDR1 is SQVTM, CDR2 ANQGSEA, per germline. CDR3 bases: TGCAGCGTTGTGTCTAGGCAGTTCTCCTACGAGCAGTACTTC. Its protein product is CSVVSRQFSYEQYF.

In its sample, this clonotype was seen many times. The chain employs TRBV25-1 and TRBJ2-3; possibly TRBD1 for D (5 bases). CDR1 and CDR2 from the germline V gene are MGHDK and SYGVNS. V lost 3 bases, J lost 0 bases, and 10 bases lay in between. This CDR3 has 15 amino acids. The CDR3 DNA is TGTGCCAGCAGTGACAAGACAGCTAGCACAGATACGCAGTATTTT. It encodes CASSDKTASTDTQYF.

The table lists this clonotype with many counts. This sequence joins TRBV7-9 and TRBJ1-2; D is ambiguous. The V end was cut by 0 bases, the J end by 0 bases, with 11 bases between. The V gene's germline CDR1 is SEHNR and CDR2 FQNEAQ (reference sequence). The CDR3 contains 16 residues. The CDR3 loop reads CASSLAPTASNYGYTF. CDR3 nucleotide sequence: TGTGCCAGCAGCTTAGCGCCAACAGCCTCTAACTATGGCTACACCTTC.

This rearrangement joins TRBV20-1 to TRBJ2-1, with TRBD2 identical over 9 bases. The length of the CDR3 is 16 residues. J gave up 5 bases and V 1 base, and 9 bases lay outside the gene matches. Germline CDR1 reads DFQATT; CDR2 reads SNEGSKA (reference sequence). CDR3 bases: TGCAGTGCTAGAGGTCCGGGCGGGGGGGGCGACAATGAGCAGTTCTTC. This gives the protein CSARGPGGGGDNEQFF.

This clonotype was picked up many times. The chain carries TRBV7-2 and TRBJ2-1; no clear D gene. The CDR3 consists of 13 residues. Germline assignment: CDR1 SGHTA and CDR2 FQGNSA. Trimming cost V 5 bases and J 12 bases, with 17 bases left between them. DNA of the CDR3: TGTGCCAGCAGCCCCCCCGCCTCGTGGGTGCAGTTCTTC. The encoded protein is CASSPPASWVQFF. The complete variable domain, with remaining parts taken from reference TRBV7-2 and TRBJ2-1, reads GAGVSQSPSNKVTEKGKDVELRCDPISGHTALYWYRQSLGQGLEFLIYFQGNSAPDKSGLPSDRFSAERTGGSVSTLTIQRTQQEDSAVYLCASSPPASWVQFFGPGTRLTVL.

Ten or more counts support this clonotype. The V call is TRBV18, the J call TRBJ2-3; D remains unclear. V was shortened by 2 bases and J by 5 bases, with 11 bases between the two germline ends. CDR1 is KGHSH and CDR2 is LQKENI in the germline V gene. The CDR3 sequence is 14 residues long. CDR3 DNA sequence: TGTGCCAGCTCACCAGACTTATGGAAAGATACGCAGTATTTT. Residues: CASSPDLWKDTQYF.

This clonotype was seen only a few times. The V call is TRBV6-1, the J call TRBJ1-2; tentatively, D is TRBD1 (5 bases). The V end was cut by 3 bases, the J end by 8 bases, with 10 bases between. The CDR3 sequence is 12 residues long. The germline V gene encodes CDR1 MNHNS and CDR2 SASEGT. The CDR3 DNA sequence: TGTGCCAGCAGTGAGACAGTCCGCGGCTACACCTTC. Translation: CASSETVRGYTF.

This clonotype was observed at least ten times. The chain carries TRBV19 and TRBJ1-5; possible D gene TRBD1, 5 bases. Trimming pared 7 bases from V and 5 bases from J, leaving 18 bases between. This CDR3 is 15 amino acids long. From germline, CDR1 is LNHDA and CDR2 SQIVND (reference sequence). The CDR3 sequence is CASNHRGRPDQPQHF. CDR3 bases: TGTGCCAGTAACCACCGGGGCAGACCCGATCAGCCCCAGCATTTT.

This clonotype was seen repeatedly, ten times or more. The CDR3: CSAWGSYSNQPQHF. The DNA of the CDR3 is TGCAGTGCTTGGGGGTCCTATAGCAATCAGCCCCAGCATTTT. V usage is TRBV20-1 and J usage is TRBJ1-5; TRBD1 might be the D (5 bases). V lost 5 bases and J lost 0, with 11 bases in between. Germline V lookup: CDR1 DFQATT, CDR2 SNEGSKA (reference sequence). The length of the CDR3 is 14 residues.

CDR3 region: CASSPLGAGSSYEQYF. In DNA, the CDR3 is TGTGCCAGCAGCCCACTCGGAGCGGGCAGCTCCTACGAGCAGTACTTC. The chain has TRBV11-2 and TRBJ2-7; D possibly corresponds to TRBD2 (6 bases). Germline assignment: CDR1 SGHAT and CDR2 FQNNGV. CDR3 length: 16 residues. Trimming stripped 5 bases from V and 0 bases from J, with 17 bases between.

This sequence joins TRBV20-1 and TRBJ1-4; perhaps TRBD1 as D (6 bases). Germline assignment: CDR1 DFQATT and CDR2 SNEGSKA (reference sequence). Trimming pared 3 bases from V and 4 bases from J, leaving 12 bases between. The CDR3 extends over 14 amino acids. CDR3 sequence reads: CSASPPGVNEKLFF. DNA for the CDR3: TGCAGTGCTAGCCCCCCAGGGGTTAATGAAAAACTGTTTTTT.

This clonotype showed up many times. The V gene is TRBV2, the J gene TRBJ2-1; D might be TRBD2 (5 bases). The germline gives CDR1 SNHLY, CDR2 FYNNEI. Deletions cut 3 bases from V and 8 bases from J, with 5 bases between. The CDR3 runs 11 residues. CDR3 amino acids: CASSERDEQFF. As DNA, the CDR3 is TGTGCCAGCAGTGAGAGGGATGAGCAGTTCTTC.

The J gene is TRBJ2-3, the V gene TRBV6-2 or TRBV6-3; perhaps TRBD2 as D (6 bases). CDR1 is MNHEY, CDR2 SVGEGT, per germline. This CDR3 is 16 amino acids long. Trimming removed 2 bases from V and 2 bases from J, with 14 bases in between. CDR3 nucleotide sequence: TGTGCCAGCAGTTACCCGCCGGGACTCCTCACAGATACGCAGTATTTT. Translating gives CASSYPPGLLTDTQYF.

As for this clonotype: A much bigger clone sits one base away, suggesting this may be a read error. In nucleotides, the CDR3 is TGCGGCGTTGAGGGGCAGGGAATGGGAGAGACCCAGTACTTC. Encoded protein: CGVEGQGMGETQYF. The J gene is TRBJ2-5, the V gene TRBV29-1; D may be TRBD1 or TRBD2 (5 bases each). Germline values: CDR1 SQVTM, CDR2 ANQGSEA. The CDR3 is 14 amino acids.

V gene TRBV20-1 combines with J gene TRBJ2-5, with 8 bases that match TRBD2. The length of the CDR3 is 16 residues. Germline CDR1 DFQATT, CDR2 SNEGSKA (reference sequence). Unmatched junction bases numbered 10, after V lost 3 bases and J lost 1 base. As DNA, the CDR3 is TGCAGTGCTAGCCCTTTGGTTGCGGGGGGCCAAGAGACCCAGTACTTC. Translating it yields CSASPLVAGGQETQYF.

This clonotype was recorded at least ten times. The chain has TRBV29-1 and TRBJ2-1, with D possibly TRBD2 on 6 matching bases. The ends were cut back, 3 bases at V and 7 bases at J, with 10 bases in the middle. The CDR3 totals 12 residues. CDR1 and CDR2 (germline): SQVTM, ANQGSEA. Written as DNA, the CDR3 is TGCAGCGTTGACTACGGGGGAAATGAGCAGTTCTTC. It encodes CSVDYGGNEQFF.

This clonotype was counted ten times or more. The V and J genes are TRBV5-1 and TRBJ2-3; D may be TRBD2 (7 bases). This CDR3 region has 18 residues. Germline assignment: CDR1 SGHRS and CDR2 YFSETQ. V was clipped by 0 bases and J by 1 base, with 18 bases between them. Here the CDR3 DNA reads TGCGCCAGCAGCTTGGGGCGGGGGCTTGCAACGGGCACAGATACGCAGTATTTT. It encodes CASSLGRGLATGTDTQYF.

This clonotype showed up many times. The chain employs TRBV7-6 and TRBJ2-5; TRBD1 matches at 7 bases. J lost 2 bases, V lost 5 bases, and 8 bases had no gene match. The CDR3 has 15 amino acids. The V gene's germline CDR1 is SGHVS and CDR2 FNYEAQ. The CDR3: CASSPQGTAQETQYF. The CDR3 nucleotides are TGTGCCAGCAGCCCGCAAGGGACAGCACAAGAGACCCAGTACTTC.